This T cell receptor (beta chain) was profiled in a study of CD8 T cells in ankylosing spondylitis. Study findings and constraints: Ankylosing spondylitis blood appeared to carry a characteristic TCR beta motif of several highly homologous variants. Disease-linked clones bore a CD8+ phenotype, appearing relatively rarely in peripheral blood. As reported, disease-linked clones showed significant enrichment in matched ankylosing spondylitis synovial fluid.

MiXCR, applied by TCRdb to the 5' RACE reads, yields one record per CDR3 protein. The sample shows about 540,000 distinct CDR3 sequences, approximately 11% of them seen only once. A note on this clonotype: What it binds is unknown.

The V end was cut by 3 bases, the J end by 1 base, with 18 bases between. CDR1 and CDR2 from the germline V gene are DFQATT and SNEGSKA (reference sequence). The CDR3 covers 16 residues. The sample consisted of blood, either unsorted or a sorted T cell fraction (not recorded which). The gene calls are TRBV20-1 and TRBJ2-5; the D gene could be TRBD1 or TRBD2 (5 bases each). The clonotype comes from a male donor with ankylosing spondylitis. CDR3 nucleotides: TGCAGTGCTAGTTGGTCATTGGTCGGGACCCAAGAGACCCAGTACTTC. Protein sequence: CSASWSLVGTQETQYF.